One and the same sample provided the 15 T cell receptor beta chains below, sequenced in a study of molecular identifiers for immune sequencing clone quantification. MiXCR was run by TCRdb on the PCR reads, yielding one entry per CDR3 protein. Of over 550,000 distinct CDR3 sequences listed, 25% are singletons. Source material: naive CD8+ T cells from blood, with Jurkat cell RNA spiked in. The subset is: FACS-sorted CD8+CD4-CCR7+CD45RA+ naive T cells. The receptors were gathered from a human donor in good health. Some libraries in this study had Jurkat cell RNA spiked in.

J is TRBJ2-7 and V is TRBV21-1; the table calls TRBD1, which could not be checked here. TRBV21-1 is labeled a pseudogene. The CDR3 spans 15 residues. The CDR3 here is CASILWGPREYEQYF. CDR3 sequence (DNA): TGTGCCAGCATCCTATGGGGTCCCAGGGAGTACGAGCAGTACTTC.

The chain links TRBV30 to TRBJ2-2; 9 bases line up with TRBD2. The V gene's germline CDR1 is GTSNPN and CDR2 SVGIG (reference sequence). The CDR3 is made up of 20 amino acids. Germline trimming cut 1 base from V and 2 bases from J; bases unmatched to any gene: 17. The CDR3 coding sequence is TGTGCCTGGAGTGGGACTAGCGTACGAGCCACTAAAGTCAACACCGGGGAGCTGTTTTTT. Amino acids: CAWSGTSVRATKVNTGELFF.

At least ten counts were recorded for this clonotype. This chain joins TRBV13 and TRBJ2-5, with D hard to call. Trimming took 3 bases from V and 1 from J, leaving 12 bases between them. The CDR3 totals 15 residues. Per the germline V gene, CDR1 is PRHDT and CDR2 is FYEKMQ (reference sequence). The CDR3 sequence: CASSFFSEFQETQYF. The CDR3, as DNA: TGTGCCAGCAGCTTCTTTTCAGAGTTCCAAGAGACCCAGTACTTC.

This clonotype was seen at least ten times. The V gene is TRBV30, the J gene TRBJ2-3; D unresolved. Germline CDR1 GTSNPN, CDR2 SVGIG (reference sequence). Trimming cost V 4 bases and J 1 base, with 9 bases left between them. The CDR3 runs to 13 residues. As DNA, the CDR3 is TGTGCCTGGAACTCGGGCGGCACAGATACGCAGTATTTT. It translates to CAWNSGGTDTQYF.

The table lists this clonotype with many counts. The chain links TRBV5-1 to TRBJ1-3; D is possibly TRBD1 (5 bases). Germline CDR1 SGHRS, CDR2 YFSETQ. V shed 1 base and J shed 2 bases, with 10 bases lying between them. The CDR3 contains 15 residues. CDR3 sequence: CASSLTREAGNTIYF. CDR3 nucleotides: TGCGCCAGCAGCTTGACCAGGGAAGCTGGAAACACCATATATTTT.

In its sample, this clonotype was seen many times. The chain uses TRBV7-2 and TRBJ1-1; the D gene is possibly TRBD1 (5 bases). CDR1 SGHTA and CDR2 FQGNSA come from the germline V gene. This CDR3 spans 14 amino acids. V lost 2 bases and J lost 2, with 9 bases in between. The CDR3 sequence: CASSLFGANTEAFF. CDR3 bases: TGTGCCAGCAGCTTATTTGGGGCCAACACTGAAGCTTTCTTT.

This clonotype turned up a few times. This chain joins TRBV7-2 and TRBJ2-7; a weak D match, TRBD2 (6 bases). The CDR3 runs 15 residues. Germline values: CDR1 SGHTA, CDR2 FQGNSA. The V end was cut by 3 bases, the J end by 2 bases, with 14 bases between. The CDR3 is CASSFFRGGAYEQYF. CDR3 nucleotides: TGTGCCAGCAGCTTTTTCCGAGGCGGGGCCTACGAGCAGTACTTC.

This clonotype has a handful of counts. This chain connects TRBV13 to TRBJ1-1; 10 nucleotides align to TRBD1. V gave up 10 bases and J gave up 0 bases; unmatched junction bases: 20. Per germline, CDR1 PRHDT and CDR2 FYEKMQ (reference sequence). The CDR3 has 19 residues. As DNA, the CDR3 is TGTGCCACCACCCGGGACAGGGGAACTACCGGGGGTATGAACACTGAAGCTTTCTTT. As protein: CATTRDRGTTGGMNTEAFF. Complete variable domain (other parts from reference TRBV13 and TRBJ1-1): AAGVIQSPRHLIKEKRETATLKCYPIPRHDTVYWYQQGPGQDPQFLISFYEKMQSDKGSIPDRFSAQQFSDYHSELNMSSLELGDSALYFCATTRDRGTTGGMNTEAFFGQGTRLTVV.

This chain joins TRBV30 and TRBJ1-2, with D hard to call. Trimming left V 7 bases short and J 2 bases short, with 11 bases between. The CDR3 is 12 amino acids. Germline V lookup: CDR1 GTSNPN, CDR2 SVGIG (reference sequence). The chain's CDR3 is CAYEGVNYGYTF. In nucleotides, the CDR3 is TGTGCCTATGAGGGAGTAAACTATGGCTACACCTTC.

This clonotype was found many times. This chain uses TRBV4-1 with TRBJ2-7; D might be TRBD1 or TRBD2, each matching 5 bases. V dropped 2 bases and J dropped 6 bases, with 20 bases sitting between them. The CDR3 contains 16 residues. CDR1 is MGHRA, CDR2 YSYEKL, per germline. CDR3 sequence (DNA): TGCGCCAGCAGCCAAATCGGGACCGCAAGTGGGGGCGAGCAGTACTTC. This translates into CASSQIGTASGGEQYF.

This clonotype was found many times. The CDR3 DNA follows: TGTGCCAGCAGTGGATCCCCGAGAGCCTATGGCTACACCTTC. Translated, it gives CASSGSPRAYGYTF. The chain recombines TRBV28 with TRBJ1-2; D unclear. CDR1 and CDR2 (germline): MDHEN, SYDVKM. CDR3 length: 14 residues. V lost 5 bases, J lost 4 bases, and 14 bases lay in between.

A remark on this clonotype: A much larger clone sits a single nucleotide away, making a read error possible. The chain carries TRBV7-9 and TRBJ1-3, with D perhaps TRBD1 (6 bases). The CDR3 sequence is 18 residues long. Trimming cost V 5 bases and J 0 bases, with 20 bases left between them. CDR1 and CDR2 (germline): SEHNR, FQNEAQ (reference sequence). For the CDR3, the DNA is TGTGCCAGCAGCCCAGACAGGAGTCTTATCTACTCTGGAAACACCATATATTTT. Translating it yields CASSPDRSLIYSGNTIYF.

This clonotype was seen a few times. The CDR3 reads CASSVVEGADRVYGYTF. CDR3 DNA sequence: TGTGCCAGCAGCGTAGTTGAGGGGGCGGATAGAGTCTATGGCTACACCTTC. The gene calls are TRBV9 and TRBJ1-2; 7 bases align to TRBD1. CDR1 is SGDLS and CDR2 is YYNGEE in the germline V gene. With 0 bases clipped from V and 4 bases from J, the junction kept 12 bases outside the gene matches. This CDR3 is 17 amino acids long.

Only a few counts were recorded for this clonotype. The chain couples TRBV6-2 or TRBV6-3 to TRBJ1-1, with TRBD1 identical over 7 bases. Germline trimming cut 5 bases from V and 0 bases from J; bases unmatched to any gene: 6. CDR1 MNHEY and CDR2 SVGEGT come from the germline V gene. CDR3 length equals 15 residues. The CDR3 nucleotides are TGTGCCAGCAGTCGGACAGGTCCGTTGAACACTGAAGCTTTCTTT. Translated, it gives CASSRTGPLNTEAFF.

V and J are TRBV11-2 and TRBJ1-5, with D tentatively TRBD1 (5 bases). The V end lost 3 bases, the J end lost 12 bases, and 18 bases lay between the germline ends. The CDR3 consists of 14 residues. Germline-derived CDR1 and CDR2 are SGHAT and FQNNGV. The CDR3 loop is CASSLGVGTELQHF. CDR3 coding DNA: TGTGCCAGCAGCTTGGGGGTCGGGACGGAGCTCCAGCATTTT.